This passage covers 12 T cell receptor beta chains from one sample sequenced in a study of OX40 agonist ivuxolimab in advanced cancers. The library was prepared using the immunoSEQ multiplex PCR assay. TCRdb took this table from immuneACCESS and kept in-frame rearrangements with V and J called. Such tables lack part of the clones; where checked against another copy, unresolved V genes explain under half of the gap, and the rest is unexplained. The sample profile shows about 36,000 clones; 85% to 90% of them were found once. Of the sample, about 13% falls within the top ten clones. This specimen consisted of CD4+ or CD8+ T cells sorted from blood, obtained in a trial of the OX40 agonist ivuxolimab. The source is an adult with an advanced solid tumor such as melanoma, head and neck, liver or kidney cancer.

This rearrangement joins TRBV19 to TRBJ2-7; tentatively, D is TRBD1 or TRBD2 (5 bases each). The germline CDR1 and CDR2 sequences are LNHDA and SQIVND (reference sequence). Trimming took off 3 bases at V and 7 bases at J, with 13 bases between the two ends. The CDR3 is 13 residues long. Written as DNA, the CDR3 is TGTGCCAGTAGTATTTCAGCAGGGAGAGAGCAGTACTTC. It specifies CASSISAGREQYF.

This chain connects TRBV28 to TRBJ1-3, with 10 bases lining up with TRBD1. The CDR3 is made up of 17 amino acids. Germline loops: CDR1 MDHEN, CDR2 SYDVKM. Trimming cost V 2 bases and J 9 bases; bases outside gene matches: 13. The CDR3 nucleotides read TGTGCCAGCAGTTTAATTTGGGACAGGGGTTCAGGAGCCACCATATATTTT. Encoded protein: CASSLIWDRGSGATIYF.

The chain carries TRBV9 and TRBJ1-1, with no clear D. This CDR3 is 12 amino acids long. The V end lost 4 bases, the J end lost 3 bases, and 7 bases lay between the germline ends. CDR1 is SGDLS and CDR2 is YYNGEE in the germline V gene. The CDR3 is CASSPWDTEAFF. In DNA, the CDR3 is TGTGCCAGCAGCCCATGGGACACTGAAGCTTTCTTT.

The V call is TRBV27, the J call TRBJ2-7; TRBD1 matches at 7 bases. The V gene end was trimmed by 3 bases and the J gene end by 6 bases; junction bases not matched to a gene: 11. CDR3 length: 15 residues. The germline V gene has CDR1 MNHEY and CDR2 SMNVEV (reference sequence). This CDR3 is CASSFGDRALREQYF. In DNA form, the CDR3 reads TGTGCCAGCAGTTTCGGAGACAGGGCCCTCCGCGAGCAGTACTTC.

The V gene is TRBV11-1, the J gene TRBJ2-7; 7 bases are shared with TRBD1. Germline-derived CDR1 and CDR2 are SGHAT and FQDESV (reference sequence). Trimming at V came to 1 base and at J to 3 bases, leaving 3 bases not matched to a gene. The CDR3 is made up of 14 amino acids. CDR3 sequence (DNA): TGTGCCAGCAGCTTAGTAGGACAGGACTACGAGCAGTACTTC. Amino acids: CASSLVGQDYEQYF.

This clone was seen a handful of times. The rearrangement uses TRBV7-9 and TRBJ2-2; D is unresolved. The CDR3 has 13 residues. Germline CDR1 and CDR2: SEHNR and FQNEAQ (reference sequence). The V end was cut by 5 bases, the J end by 0 bases, with 4 bases between. The DNA of the CDR3 is TGTGCCAGCAGCGACTCGAACACCGGGGAGCTGTTTTTT. Protein sequence: CASSDSNTGELFF.

This clone was counted once. CDR3 in amino acids: CASSHGRLAGVAEQFF. The CDR3 nucleotides read TGTGCCAGCAGCCATGGCCGACTAGCGGGAGTGGCTGAGCAGTTCTTC. The V gene is TRBV14, the J gene TRBJ2-1, with TRBD2 matching over 12 bases. Trimming cost V 3 bases and J 9 bases; bases outside gene matches: 9. This CDR3 comprises 16 residues. Germline CDR1 reads SGHDN; CDR2 reads FVKESK.

This clone was detected a few times. V and J are TRBV4-1 and TRBJ1-1; possibly TRBD1 for D (5 bases). V lost 0 bases and J lost 7, with 15 bases in between. CDR1 and CDR2 (germline): MGHRA, YSYEKL. This CDR3 comprises 15 residues. CDR3 residues: CASSQEGRGGGEAFF. The CDR3, as DNA: TGCGCCAGCAGCCAAGAAGGACGCGGCGGGGGTGAAGCTTTCTTT.

The count of this clone is one. The J gene is TRBJ1-2, the V gene TRBV27; TRBD1 aligns across 7 bases. Germline lookup yields CDR1 MNHEY and CDR2 SMNVEV (reference sequence). This CDR3 has 14 residues. V lost 3 bases, J lost 8 bases, and 9 bases stayed unmatched. For the CDR3, the DNA is TGTGCCAGCAGTTTCTCGACAGGGTTCGGAGGCTACACCTTC. Translating it yields CASSFSTGFGGYTF.

The chain has TRBV29-1 and TRBJ2-1; the match to TRBD2 covers 10 bases. There are 15 residues in the CDR3. V was pared by 1 base and J by 5 bases, with 5 bases of the junction left unmatched. Germline CDR1 reads SQVTM; CDR2 reads ANQGSEA. CDR3 in amino acids: CSVEGQREGNNEQFF. CDR3 coding DNA: TGCAGCGTTGAAGGGCAGCGGGAGGGAAACAATGAGCAGTTCTTC.

The V gene is TRBV12-5, the J gene TRBJ2-2; maybe TRBD1 (5 bases). The germline V gene encodes CDR1 LGHNT and CDR2 FRNRAP. CDR3 length equals 15 residues. V was cut by 4 bases and J by 0 bases, with 9 bases left in between. The CDR3 region has the DNA TGTGCTAGTGGTTCCCAGGGAACGAACACCGGGGAGCTGTTTTTT. It is translated as CASGSQGTNTGELFF.

V usage is TRBV11-2 and J usage is TRBJ2-7, with TRBD2 matching over 9 bases. Germline lookup yields CDR1 SGHAT and CDR2 FQNNGV. This CDR3 has 14 residues. J gave up 4 bases and V 3 bases, and 4 bases lay outside the gene matches. The CDR3 loop is CASSFGTSQYEQYF. The CDR3 DNA is TGTGCCAGCAGCTTCGGGACTAGCCAATACGAGCAGTACTTC.